The 21 T cell receptor beta chains given below trace back to one sample, sequenced in a study. TCRdb ran MiXCR on the 5' RACE reads and lists one entry per CDR3 protein. Altogether some 40,000 distinct CDR3 sequences are present, over 25% being singletons, with the ten largest covering less than 4%. Specimen: memory CD4+ T cells sorted from a lymph node. Subset here: memory CD4+ T cells, CD4+CD45RO+CD25-. All receptors come from a female donor with breast cancer.

This clonotype was seen only a few times. The chain uses TRBV4-1 and TRBJ2-2; D unclear. Between the trimmed V and J ends, which lost 4 bases and 5 bases, there was a span of 17 bases. Germline V gives CDR1 MGHRA, CDR2 YSYEKL. CDR3 length: 16 amino acids. Here the CDR3 DNA reads TGCGCCAGCAGCCCTCCCGAAGGGTACTCGACCGGGGAGCTGTTTTTT. Translated, it gives CASSPPEGYSTGELFF.

The genes are TRBV27 and TRBJ1-1; TRBD1 might be the D (6 bases). Germline values: CDR1 MNHEY, CDR2 SMNVEV (reference sequence). The CDR3 runs 11 residues. Trimming shortened V by 2 bases and J by 11 bases, and 9 bases separated the two germline ends. CDR3 DNA sequence: TGTGCCAGCAGTTTAGGGGGCTCGGCTTTCTTT. It translates to CASSLGGSAFF.

This clonotype was seen a single time. The chain employs TRBV9 and TRBJ1-1; 10 nucleotides align to TRBD1. J gave up 3 bases and V 0 bases, and 8 bases lay outside the gene matches. Germline V gene data show CDR1 as SGDLS and CDR2 as YYNGEE. This CDR3 is 17 amino acids long. CDR3 DNA: TGTGCCAGCAGCGTAGCATCCCGACAGGGGGCGGACACTGAAGCTTTCTTT. Protein product: CASSVASRQGADTEAFF.

CDR3 protein: CATSDWEGSTDTQYF. In DNA form, the CDR3 reads TGTGCCACCAGTGATTGGGAGGGGAGCACAGATACGCAGTATTTT. This sequence joins TRBV24-1 and TRBJ2-3; 7 bases fit TRBD2. Germline trimming cut 2 bases from V and 0 bases from J; bases unmatched to any gene: 1. In germline, CDR1 is KGHDR, CDR2 SFDVKD. The CDR3 covers 15 residues.

The table lists this clonotype with a few counts. V is TRBV27 and J is TRBJ2-3; D possibly uses TRBD1 or TRBD2 (5 bases each). V was clipped by 5 bases and J by 2 bases, with 14 bases between them. The length of the CDR3 is 15 residues. From germline, CDR1 is MNHEY and CDR2 SMNVEV (reference sequence). CDR3 DNA: TGTGCCAGCAGTCCCCCCGGGGACGCCACAGATACGCAGTATTTT. Its translation is CASSPPGDATDTQYF.

J is TRBJ2-5 and V is TRBV11-2; 15 positions match TRBD2. This CDR3 contains 16 residues. Losses at the gene ends were 4 bases for V and 5 bases for J; bases not matched to a gene: 5. Germline V gene lookup returns CDR1 SGHAT and CDR2 FQNNGV. The DNA for the CDR3 is TGTGCCAGCAGCTGGGGGACTAGCGGGGGGAGGGAGACCCAGTACTTC. Protein product: CASSWGTSGGRETQYF.

As for this clonotype: One junction end disagrees with the germline gene, perhaps due to a read error. V is TRBV27 and J is TRBJ2-7; 8 nucleotides align to TRBD1. This CDR3 has 15 amino acids. Germline loops: CDR1 MNHEY, CDR2 SMNVEV (reference sequence). Here the CDR3 DNA reads TGTGCCAGCAGTCTATCCGGGACAGGCTCCTACGAGCAGTACTTC. Protein: CASSLSGTGSYEQYF.

CDR3 sequence (DNA): TGCGCCAGCAGCTTGGCCGCCGACAGGGTTCTCCCAGATACGCAGTATTTT. Residues: CASSLAADRVLPDTQYF. The rearrangement uses TRBV5-1 and TRBJ2-3; 7 bases match TRBD1. The germline gives CDR1 SGHRS, CDR2 YFSETQ. This CDR3 comprises 17 residues. V lost 0 bases, J lost 4 bases, and 11 bases stayed unmatched.

In its sample, this clonotype was seen a few times. The chain carries TRBV12-3 or TRBV12-4 and TRBJ1-6, with a possible D match to TRBD1 (5 bases). There are 14 residues in the CDR3. The V and J ends lost 1 base and 9 bases respectively, with 10 bases between them. The CDR3 nucleotides read TGTGCCAGCAGTTTAGGTGTTCAGGGTTCACCCCTCCACTTT. Its translation is CASSLGVQGSPLHF.

This clonotype came up a few times. V and J are TRBV10-3 and TRBJ1-1, with unresolved D. The CDR3 contains 11 residues. CDR1 and CDR2 from the germline V gene are ENHRY and SYGVKD. V was clipped by 8 bases and J by 7 bases, with 11 bases between them. CDR3 nucleotide sequence: TGTGCCATCGGGGTGGTGGGTGAAGCTTTCTTT. Encoded protein: CAIGVVGEAFF.

In regard to this clonotype: A much larger clone differs from this one at a single base, so this may be a read error. The CDR3 ends on some other residue instead of the conserved phenylalanine or tryptophan, so this is likely a read error. J is TRBJ2-5 and V is TRBV6-6; the match to TRBD2 covers 10 bases. The CDR3 spans 14 residues. The J segment lost 9 bases and the V segment lost 7 bases, leaving 11 bases of the junction unmatched. Germline lookup yields CDR1 MNHNY and CDR2 SVGAGI (reference sequence). CDR3 sequence (DNA): TGTGCCAGCATCGGGACTAAGCGGGGGGGGGCCCAGTACCTC. This sequence encodes CASIGTKRGGAQYL.

The chain couples TRBV2 to TRBJ1-5; D is undetermined. The length of the CDR3 is 14 residues. Germline CDR1 is SNHLY and CDR2 is FYNNEI. V lost 0 bases and J lost 7, with 10 bases in between. CDR3 nucleotides: TGTGCCAGCAGTGAAGCTTCATGGGGACAGCCCCAGCATTTT. Its protein is CASSEASWGQPQHF.

V usage is TRBV28 and J usage is TRBJ1-1, with TRBD1 matching over 7 bases. V shed 6 bases, J shed 1 base, and the junction held 11 bases outside the gene matches. CDR3 length: 16 amino acids. The germline gives CDR1 MDHEN, CDR2 SYDVKM. CDR3 amino acids: CASSPRSWDRNTEAFF. The CDR3 DNA is TGTGCCAGCAGCCCACGGAGTTGGGACAGGAACACTGAAGCTTTCTTT.

About this clonotype: One end of the junction is discordant with germline, which a read error may explain. The gene calls are TRBV7-2 and TRBJ2-7; D is perhaps TRBD2 (6 bases). Germline V CDR1 and CDR2: SGHTA, FQGNSA. This CDR3 region has 13 residues. The CDR3 sequence: CVSSQSGGVEQYF. For the CDR3, the DNA is TGTGTCAGCAGCCAATCGGGCGGGGTCGAGCAGTACTTC.

Points on this clonotype: One end of the junction does not line up with germline, which may come from a read error. CDR3 protein: CANSFRTGITEAFF. The CDR3, as DNA: TGTGCCAACAGCTTCCGGACAGGGATCACTGAAGCTTTCTTT. This rearrangement joins TRBV7-2 to TRBJ1-1; 8 bases are shared with TRBD1. The CDR3 totals 14 residues. Germline CDR1 and CDR2: SGHTA and FQGNSA.

This clonotype has only a few counts. The chain is built from TRBV24-1 and TRBJ2-7; D is possibly TRBD1 or TRBD2 (5 bases each). CDR3 length equals 17 residues. Trimming took off 2 bases at V and 3 bases at J, with 19 bases between the two ends. The V gene's germline CDR1 is KGHDR and CDR2 SFDVKD. Here the CDR3 reads CATSDSRAHGAFYEQYF. CDR3 sequence (DNA): TGTGCCACCAGTGATTCTAGGGCGCACGGGGCGTTCTACGAGCAGTACTTC.

The chain uses TRBV2 and TRBJ1-1, with a tentative D call TRBD1 (5 bases). The germline gives CDR1 SNHLY, CDR2 FYNNEI. Trimming shortened V by 6 bases and J by 3 bases, and 14 bases separated the two germline ends. CDR3 length: 14 amino acids. DNA for the CDR3: TGTGCCAGCAGGGATGGGGGTGGGGACACTGAAGCTTTCTTT. It is translated as CASRDGGGDTEAFF.

The V call is TRBV12-3 or TRBV12-4, the J call TRBJ2-7, with D possibly matching TRBD2 (6 bases). V was trimmed by 5 bases and J by 0 bases, leaving 14 bases between them. The CDR3 consists of 15 residues. The CDR3 is CASSPTGTGSYEQYF. The DNA of the CDR3 is TGTGCCAGCAGTCCTACCGGGACTGGCTCCTACGAGCAGTACTTC.

A few counts support this clonotype. The genes are TRBV7-9 and TRBJ2-7; a possible D gene is TRBD1 (5 bases). The CDR3 loop spans 13 amino acids. Per germline, CDR1 SEHNR and CDR2 FQNEAQ (reference sequence). The V and J ends lost 3 bases and 6 bases respectively, with 12 bases between them. CDR3 sequence (DNA): TGTGCCAGCAGCTTGACAGTACTACGCGAGCAGTACTTC. Its translation: CASSLTVLREQYF.

The chain couples TRBV6-9 to TRBJ2-7; TRBD2 matches at 11 bases. This CDR3 is built from 17 residues. In germline, CDR1 is MNHGY, CDR2 SVAAGI. The J segment lost 0 bases and the V segment lost 5 bases, leaving 9 bases of the junction unmatched. The CDR3 spells CASSTQAGTSGSYEQYF. CDR3 sequence (DNA): TGTGCCAGCAGTACTCAAGCCGGGACTAGCGGCTCCTACGAGCAGTACTTC.

The chain recombines TRBV20-1 with TRBJ2-1; 7 bases line up with TRBD1. CDR1 DFQATT and CDR2 SNEGSKA come from the germline V gene (reference sequence). This CDR3 comprises 14 residues. The J segment lost 4 bases and the V segment lost 3 bases, leaving 6 bases of the junction unmatched. CDR3 sequence reads: CSARNRDRYNEQFF. The CDR3 coding sequence is TGCAGTGCTAGGAACCGGGACAGATACAATGAGCAGTTCTTC.